A selection of T cell receptor beta chains follows, all from one sample in a study of T cell responses to AZD1222 COVID-19 vaccine. Profiled with immunoSEQ multiplex PCR; TCRdb holds only in-frame clones, not every one. This sample has around 130,000 clones, with 89% found just once. This material consisted of peripheral blood, taken 28 days after the second AZD1222 dose. Receptors originate from an adult who received the AZD1222 COVID-19 vaccine. CDR3s include the opening cysteine and the closing phenylalanine or tryptophan. The D gene is left open where the match is weak. Clone size is stated in some rows and not others, as once, few, many or a class when expanded.

>TRBV29-1|NA|TRBD1|TRBJ2-7
CSVLRGTGTYEQYF
TGCAGCGTTTTAAGGGGGACAGGGACCTACGAGCAGTACTTC
>TRBV7-2|NA|NA|TRBJ2-3
CASSFLLDTDTQYF
TGTGCCAGCAGCTTCCTCCTGGACACAGATACGCAGTATTTT
>TRBV29-1|NA|NA|TRBJ1-4
CSGGNEKLFF
TGCAGCGGGGGGAATGAAAAACTGTTTTTT
>TRBV20-1|once|NA|TRBJ2-7
CSASRPPYTNSYEQYF
TGCAGTGCTAGTCGCCCCCCCTATACTAACTCCTACGAGCAGTACTTC
>TRBV2|NA|TRBD1|TRBJ1-5
CASSGQGSDQPQHF
TGTGCCAGCAGTGGACAGGGTAGCGATCAGCCCCAGCATTTT
>TRBV30|NA|TRBD2|TRBJ2-1
CAWGVRHLAGGPSYNEQFF
TGTGCCTGGGGAGTTAGACATCTAGCGGGGGGACCCTCCTACAATGAGCAGTTCTTC
>TRBV5-1|NA|NA|TRBJ2-1
CASSLIQGRDDNEQFF
TGCGCCAGCAGCCTGATACAGGGGCGGGACGACAATGAGCAGTTCTTC
>TRBV10-1|few|NA|TRBJ2-7
CASSAGPAHEQYF
TGCGCCAGCAGTGCTGGCCCTGCCCACGAGCAGTACTTC
>TRBV5-1|NA|TRBD1|TRBJ2-2
CASSSRTGGTGELFF
TGCGCCAGCAGCTCCCGGACAGGGGGAACCGGGGAGCTGTTTTTT
>TRBV19|NA|NA|TRBJ1-2
CASRIGNRRDRNYGYTF
TGTGCCAGTAGGATAGGGAATCGTCGGGACCGTAACTATGGCTACACCTTC
>TRBV9|NA|NA|TRBJ2-2
CASSVDPTSTGELFF
TGTGCCAGCAGCGTAGACCCGACATCCACCGGGGAGCTGTTTTTT
>TRBV11-2|NA|NA|TRBJ2-5
CASSFIGSLGETQYF
TGTGCCAGCAGCTTTATTGGGTCTCTAGGCGAGACCCAGTACTTC
>TRBV4-3|NA|NA|TRBJ1-6
CASSPGTNSPLHF
TGCGCCAGCAGCCCGGGGACAAATTCACCCCTCCACTTT
>TRBV7-8|NA|NA|TRBJ1-5
CASSLAPGSNQPQHF
TGTGCCAGCAGCCTTGCCCCGGGGAGCAATCAGCCCCAGCATTTT
>TRBV5-1|NA|NA|TRBJ2-7
CASSLEEWASYEQYF
TGCGCCAGCAGCTTGGAAGAGTGGGCTTCCTACGAGCAGTACTTC
>TRBV11-2|NA|TRBD1|TRBJ1-2
CASSSRTGLYGYTF
TGTGCCAGCAGCTCCCGGACAGGGCTCTATGGCTACACCTTC
>TRBV18|NA|TRBD1|TRBJ2-1
CASSPGTGIFF
TGTGCCAGCTCACCCGGGACAGGGATTTTCTTC
>TRBV29-1|NA|NA|TRBJ2-1
CSVGTYNEQFF
TGCAGCGTTGGGACTTACAATGAGCAGTTCTTC
>TRBV12-3/TRBV12-4|once|NA|TRBJ1-2
CASSFGSLDGYTF
TGTGCCAGCAGTTTCGGCTCCCTGGATGGCTACACCTTC
>TRBV7-2|NA|TRBD2|TRBJ2-5
CASSLEAGRETQYF
TGTGCCAGCAGCTTAGAAGCGGGAAGGGAGACCCAGTACTTC
>TRBV5-1|NA|TRBD1|TRBJ2-3
CASRYTGGETDTQYF
TGCGCCAGCAGATATACAGGGGGCGAGACAGATACGCAGTATTTT
>TRBV12-3/TRBV12-4|NA|TRBD1|TRBJ1-2
CASSFKGAGGYTF
TGTGCCAGCAGTTTTAAGGGGGCTGGTGGCTACACCTTC
>TRBV2|NA|NA|TRBJ1-6
CASSETGMRPLHF
TGTGCCAGCAGTGAGACGGGCATGCGGCCCCTCCACTTT
>TRBV14|NA|NA|TRBJ1-2
CASSQEEGYGYTF
TGTGCCAGCAGCCAAGAAGAGGGCTATGGCTACACCTTC
>TRBV5-1|NA|NA|TRBJ2-5
CASSLASGQETQYF
TGCGCCAGCAGCTTGGCCTCAGGGCAAGAGACCCAGTACTTC
>TRBV2|NA|NA|TRBJ1-2
CASSTQGFSYGYTF
TGTGCCAGCAGTACTCAGGGGTTTTCCTATGGCTACACCTTC
>TRBV2|NA|NA|TRBJ1-1
CASSEGLGVTEAFF
TGTGCCAGCAGTGAGGGGCTTGGGGTGACGGAAGCTTTCTTT
>TRBV7-9|NA|NA|TRBJ1-1
CASSTWGGTEAFF
TGTGCCAGCAGCACCTGGGGGGGGACTGAAGCTTTCTTT
>TRBV11-3|NA|TRBD2|TRBJ2-2
CASSLRLAGDTGELFF
TGTGCCAGCAGCTTAAGACTAGCGGGGGACACCGGGGAGCTGTTTTTT
>TRBV15|NA|NA|TRBJ2-3
CATSREAATRGDTQYF
TGTGCCACCAGCAGAGAGGCGGCGACGAGGGGAGATACGCAGTATTTT
>TRBV7-9|NA|NA|TRBJ2-2
CASSSRSLNTGELFF
TGTGCCAGCAGCTCCCGCTCCCTAAACACCGGGGAGCTGTTTTTT
>TRBV18|NA|NA|TRBJ1-2
CASSPPGSNYGYTF
TGTGCCAGCTCACCACCGGGATCTAACTATGGCTACACCTTC
>TRBV19|NA|NA|TRBJ1-3
CASTYGGNGNTIYF
TGTGCCAGTACCTATGGGGGTAACGGAAACACCATATATTTT
>TRBV6-6|NA|NA|TRBJ2-7
CASSYSGGNSYEQYF
TGTGCCAGCAGTTACTCTGGCGGGAACTCCTACGAGCAGTACTTC
>TRBV19|NA|TRBD2|TRBJ2-1
CASSLAGSSYNEQFF
TGTGCCAGTAGTCTAGCGGGAAGCTCCTACAATGAGCAGTTCTTC
>TRBV18|NA|NA|TRBJ2-1
CASSPWDRRNNEQFF
TGTGCCAGCTCACCATGGGACCGAAGAAACAATGAGCAGTTCTTC
>TRBV20-1|NA|NA|TRBJ1-2
CSATRPAGYTF
TGCAGTGCTACTCGACCGGCGGGCTACACCTTC
>TRBV7-6|NA|NA|TRBJ2-1
CASSSTSGPHSYNEQFF
TGTGCCAGCAGCTCGACGAGCGGGCCTCACTCCTACAATGAGCAGTTCTTC
>TRBV5-1|NA|TRBD1|TRBJ2-7
CASSLQTGPGEQYF
TGCGCCAGCAGCCTTCAGACAGGGCCCGGAGAGCAGTACTTC
>TRBV10-3|NA|NA|TRBJ2-7
CAMGIDESGEQYF
TGTGCCATGGGGATCGATGAGTCAGGGGAGCAGTACTTC
>TRBV4-2|once|NA|TRBJ1-1
CASSQVWGRRTEAFF
TGTGCCAGCAGCCAAGTGTGGGGGCGGCGAACTGAAGCTTTCTTT
>TRBV5-1|few|NA|TRBJ1-1
CASSPVGGLSTEAFF
TGCGCCAGCAGCCCTGTAGGGGGTCTTTCCACTGAAGCTTTCTTT
>TRBV3-1/TRBV3-2|NA|NA|TRBJ2-7
CASSQNEGLSYEQYF
TGTGCCAGCAGCCAAAACGAGGGCCTCTCCTACGAGCAGTACTTC
>TRBV19|NA|NA|TRBJ2-3
CASSMQHNTDTQYF
TGTGCCAGTAGTATGCAGCATAACACAGATACGCAGTATTTT
>TRBV5-4|NA|NA|TRBJ1-6
CASSLPDNSPLHF
TGTGCCAGCAGCTTGCCAGATAATTCACCCCTCCACTTT
>TRBV7-2|once|NA|TRBJ1-3
CASSFSGNTIYF
TGTGCCAGCAGCTTCAGTGGAAACACCATATATTTT
>TRBV4-3|NA|TRBD1|TRBJ2-5
CASSQVWDSQETQYF
TGCGCCAGCAGCCAAGTATGGGACAGCCAAGAGACCCAGTACTTC
>TRBV4-3|NA|TRBD1|TRBJ2-1
CASSQDWDRGGGGEQFF
TGCGCCAGCAGCCAAGATTGGGACAGGGGAGGCGGGGGGGAGCAGTTCTTC
>TRBV3-1/TRBV3-2|NA|NA|TRBJ1-4
CASSQRATNEKLFF
TGTGCCAGCAGCCAAAGAGCAACTAATGAAAAACTGTTTTTT
>TRBV11-2|once|TRBD1|TRBJ2-5
CASSLARDRQETQYF
TGTGCCAGCAGCTTGGCCAGGGACAGACAAGAGACCCAGTACTTC
>TRBV4-3|few|NA|TRBJ1-6
CASSQDRNSYNSPLHF
TGCGCCAGCAGCCAAGACAGGAACTCCTATAATTCACCCCTCCACTTT